This T cell receptor beta chain was captured by sequencing in a study of T cells in Graves' hyperthyroidism and ophthalmopathy. Overall study findings and caveats: Patients with ophthalmopathy were separated from those with stable hyperthyroidism by a 13 V-J model.

RNA transcripts yielded amplified TCR beta CDR3 regions. Using the HTBI primer set, a first-round RT-PCR was run on the TCR CDR3. Via MiXCR, TCRdb re-called the multiplex PCR reads, giving one row per CDR3 protein. The sample yields some 490,000 distinct CDR3 sequences, roughly 16% seen once. Clinical symptoms, serum thyroxine and TRAb, thyroid ultrasound and orbital computed tomography were used for the diagnoses. The V gene's germline CDR1 is GTSNPN and CDR2 SVGIG (reference sequence). The CDR3 has 14 residues. Worth noting for this clonotype: No antigen is known for it. Germline is not matched at one junction end, which may reflect a read error.

The source material was blood. This receptor was identified in a woman aged 25-40 years with Graves' ophthalmopathy. The chain links TRBV30 to TRBJ1-5, with a tentative D call TRBD1 (6 bases). CDR3 coding DNA: TGTGCCTGGAGTGTAGTGGGGCAGGTGGGGGGGCAATATTTT. It specifies CAWSVVGQVGGQYF.